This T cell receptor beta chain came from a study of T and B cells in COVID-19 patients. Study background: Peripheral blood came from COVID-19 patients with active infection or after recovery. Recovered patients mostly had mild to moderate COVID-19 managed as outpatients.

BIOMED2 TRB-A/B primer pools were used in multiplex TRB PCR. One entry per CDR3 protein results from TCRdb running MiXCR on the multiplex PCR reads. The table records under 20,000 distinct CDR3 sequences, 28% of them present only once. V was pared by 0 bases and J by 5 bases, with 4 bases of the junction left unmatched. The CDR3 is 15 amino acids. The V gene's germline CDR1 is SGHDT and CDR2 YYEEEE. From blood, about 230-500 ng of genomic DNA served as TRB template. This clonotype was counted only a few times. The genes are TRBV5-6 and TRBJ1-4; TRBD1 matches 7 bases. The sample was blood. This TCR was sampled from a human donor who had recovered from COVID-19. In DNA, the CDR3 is TGTGCCAGCAGCTTGGCCCCGACAGGGAATGAAAAACTGTTTTTT. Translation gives CASSLAPTGNEKLFF. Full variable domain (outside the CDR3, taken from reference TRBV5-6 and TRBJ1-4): DAGVTQSPTHLIKTRGQQVTLRCSPKSGHDTVSWYQQALGQGPQFIFQYYEEEERQRGNFPDRFSGHQFPNYSSELNVNALLLGDSALYLCASSLAPTGNEKLFFGSGTQLSVL.